The 18 T cell receptor beta chains given below trace back to one sample, sequenced in a study of regulatory T cells in long-lasting Graves disease. Time point noted: newly diagnosed GD, antithyroid drugs for less than 3 months. After RNA was extracted from PBMCs, the TCR library was made from it. Relying on iRepertoire HTBI primers and Arm-PCR of CDR3 regions, the team built TCR beta libraries. Each CDR3 protein gets one entry after TCRdb re-called the multiplex PCR reads with MiXCR. Seen here are hundreds of thousands of distinct CDR3 sequences, 15% to 20% observed once, and the top ten hold 35% to 45%. The material was peripheral blood mononuclear cells (PBMCs), obtained at new diagnosis, from a patient treated with antithyroid drugs. Receptors originate from a female donor with Graves disease.

Comments on this clonotype: Just one base apart from a much larger clone, this may be a read error. The CDR3 bases are TGTGCCAGTAGTATGCTAGGGGGTACTGGAGCTTTCTTT. It encodes CASSMLGGTGAFF. The chain employs TRBV19 and TRBJ1-1; tentatively, D is TRBD1 (6 bases). Germline V gene lookup returns CDR1 LNHDA and CDR2 SQIVND (reference sequence). There are 13 residues in the CDR3.

This clonotype was recorded at least ten times. The chain links TRBV10-3 to TRBJ2-1; 9 bases match TRBD2. This CDR3 is built from 15 residues. With V trimmed by 0 bases and J by 5 bases, 2 bases remained unmatched. Germline loops: CDR1 ENHRY, CDR2 SYGVKD. This CDR3 is CAISESSGRNNEQFF. The CDR3 region has the DNA TGTGCCATCAGTGAGTCTAGCGGGAGAAACAATGAGCAGTTCTTC.

This chain links TRBV20-1 with TRBJ2-5, with 9 bases that match TRBD2. CDR1 is DFQATT and CDR2 is SNEGSKA in the germline V gene (reference sequence). The CDR3 length is 13 residues. With 5 bases clipped from V and 2 bases from J, the junction kept 3 bases outside the gene matches. CDR3 nucleotide sequence: TGCAGTGCTTCCCTAGCGGGACAAGAGACCCAGTACTTC. This gives the protein CSASLAGQETQYF.

With respect to this clonotype: Only one base separates this from a far larger clonotype, so it likely reflects a read error. V and J are TRBV7-9 and TRBJ2-1; tentatively, D is TRBD1 or TRBD2 (5 bases each). CDR3 length: 13 residues. V lost 6 bases, J lost 10 bases, and 16 bases lay in between. CDR1 SEHNR and CDR2 FQNEAQ come from the germline V gene (reference sequence). The CDR3 DNA follows: TGTGCCAGCAGTGCGTGGGGGTCCTACGAGCAGTTCTTC. Translating it yields CASSAWGSYEQFF.

The chain joins TRBV20-1 to TRBJ2-2, with 7 bases fitting TRBD2. Germline CDR1 and CDR2: DFQATT and SNEGSKA (reference sequence). The ends lost 3 bases at V and 3 bases at J; junction bases unmatched: 7. The CDR3 is made up of 15 amino acids. The CDR3 coding sequence is TGCAGTGCTAGTTCTGGGAGGGCCGACACCGGGGAGCTGTTTTTT. Translating it yields CSASSGRADTGELFF.

This clonotype was observed at least ten times. The chain employs TRBV27 and TRBJ2-7, with 8 bases matching TRBD1. Trimming at V came to 5 bases and at J to 3 bases, leaving 0 bases not matched to a gene. This CDR3 is built from 12 residues. Germline V CDR1 and CDR2: MNHEY, SMNVEV (reference sequence). CDR3 DNA: TGTGCCAGCAGTGACAGGGGCTACGAGCAGTACTTC. Translating gives CASSDRGYEQYF.

This clonotype was picked up many times. The V gene is TRBV28, the J gene TRBJ2-5; TRBD1 matches 9 bases. Per the germline V gene, CDR1 is MDHEN and CDR2 is SYDVKM. This CDR3 has 13 amino acids. The V segment lost 6 bases and the J segment 2 bases; nucleotides outside the gene matches: 1. The CDR3 coding sequence is TGTGCCAGCAGGGACAGGGGACAAGAGACCCAGTACTTC. It yields the protein CASRDRGQETQYF.

The table lists this clonotype with a few counts. The chain is built from TRBV9 and TRBJ1-2; D remains unclear. The CDR3 consists of 12 residues. Trimming cost V 4 bases and J 0 bases, with 4 bases left between them. CDR1 is SGDLS, CDR2 YYNGEE, per germline. CDR3 DNA sequence: TGTGCCAGCAGCACGTCTAACTATGGCTACACCTTC. Translation: CASSTSNYGYTF.

In this sample, this clonotype turned up many times. The chain is built from TRBV2 and TRBJ2-5, with D perhaps TRBD1 (6 bases). Germline values: CDR1 SNHLY, CDR2 FYNNEI. Deletions cut 6 bases from V and 6 bases from J, with 23 bases between. The CDR3 sequence is 16 residues long. The chain's CDR3 is CASRNWGLGGTQTQYF. CDR3 DNA: TGTGCCAGCAGGAACTGGGGGCTGGGTGGTACACAGACCCAGTACTTC.

This clonotype has ten or more counts. The chain carries TRBV10-2 and TRBJ2-7; TRBD2 aligns across 8 bases. The germline V gene has CDR1 WSHSY and CDR2 SAAADI. V lost 2 bases and J lost 5; bases outside the gene matches: 8. CDR3 length: 15 residues. The CDR3 DNA is TGCGCCAGCAGTGAGAACGGGAGGGCTGGTCACGAGCAGTACTTC. It yields the protein CASSENGRAGHEQYF.

V and J are TRBV2 and TRBJ1-4, with 11 bases lining up with TRBD1. Trimming took 9 bases from V and 7 from J; bases not matched to a gene: 13. This CDR3 has 16 residues. CDR1 and CDR2 from the germline V gene are SNHLY and FYNNEI. CDR3 protein: CARELNGQGAGEKLFF. CDR3 DNA: TGTGCCAGGGAGTTGAATGGACAGGGGGCAGGTGAAAAACTGTTTTTT.

Notes on this clonotype: A far bigger clonotype differs at one base, so this is likely a read error. V usage is TRBV2 and J usage is TRBJ1-1, with 8 positions matching TRBD2. The DNA end is a closer match to TRBJ2-3, so the J assignment may be wrong. CDR3 length equals 16 residues. Germline CDR1 SNHLY, CDR2 FYNNEI. The CDR3 loop reads CASSEFSAGELVTQYF. The CDR3 DNA sequence: TGTGCCAGCAGTGAATTCTCAGCGGGAGAGTTGGTTACGCAGTATTTT.

This clonotype was seen more than once but under ten times. This chain joins TRBV30 and TRBJ1-2; tentative D call: TRBD1 (5 bases). There are 15 residues in the CDR3. Germline CDR1 and CDR2: GTSNPN and SVGIG (reference sequence). The V and J ends lost 1 base and 2 bases respectively, with 14 bases between them. The CDR3 DNA sequence: TGTGCCTGGAGTGCCCCGGGGGGGTCGAACTATGGCTACACCTTC. This codes for CAWSAPGGSNYGYTF.

This clonotype was recorded at least ten times. This chain uses TRBV29-1 with TRBJ2-7; 7 positions match TRBD1. The CDR3 loop spans 13 amino acids. Germline V CDR1 and CDR2: SQVTM, ANQGSEA. V lost 4 bases to trimming and J lost 4 bases; unmatched junction nucleotides: 7. The CDR3 nucleotides are TGCAGCGTTGCCGACAGGGTAGCGTACGAGCAGTACTTC. Protein sequence: CSVADRVAYEQYF.

This clonotype was found many times. The chain is built from TRBV6-2 or TRBV6-3 and TRBJ2-4, with a possible D match to TRBD2 (7 bases). The CDR3 covers 17 residues. V was pared by 0 bases and J by 1 base, with 13 bases between. Germline-derived CDR1 and CDR2 are MNHEY and SVGEGT. CDR3: CASSYSRGREAKNIQYF. The CDR3 coding sequence is TGTGCCAGCAGTTACTCGAGGGGGAGGGAGGCCAAAAACATTCAGTACTTC.

This clonotype was counted ten times or more. The chain couples TRBV6-1 to TRBJ1-5; D is perhaps TRBD1 (5 bases). Deletions cut 6 bases from V and 0 bases from J, with 15 bases between. This CDR3 comprises 16 residues. Germline V gene sequence: CDR1 MNHNS, CDR2 SASEGT. The CDR3 DNA sequence: TGTGCCAGCAGGCGAGATCGGGACTATAGCAATCAGCCCCAGCATTTT. Translated: CASRRDRDYSNQPQHF.

This chain connects TRBV5-1 to TRBJ2-5, with 9 bases aligning to TRBD2. The germline CDR1 and CDR2 sequences are SGHRS and YFSETQ. The V gene end was trimmed by 8 bases and the J gene end by 4 bases; junction bases not matched to a gene: 9. This CDR3 has 14 amino acids. The CDR3 DNA sequence: TGCGCCAGTAAAGTGACTAGCGGCGGAGAGACCCAGTACTTC. It translates to CASKVTSGGETQYF. Full variable domain (remainder filled in from reference TRBV5-1 and TRBJ2-5): KAGVTQTPRYLIKTRGQQVTLSCSPISGHRSVSWYQQTPGQGLQFLFEYFSETQRNKGNFPGRFSGRQFSNSRSEMNVSTLELGDSALYLCASKVTSGGETQYFGPGTRLLVL.

The chain carries TRBV30 and TRBJ2-7, with D unresolved. The CDR3 spans 13 residues. Germline lookup yields CDR1 GTSNPN and CDR2 SVGIG (reference sequence). The germline V and J ends were trimmed by 4 bases and 3 bases, with 13 bases remaining between them. The CDR3 sequence is CAWNPHLNYEQYF. CDR3 bases: TGTGCCTGGAATCCCCACTTGAACTACGAGCAGTACTTC.